This T cell receptor (beta chain) stems from a study of technical replicates of blood from several donors. The germline CDR1 and CDR2 sequences are SGHRS and YFSETQ. There are 15 residues in the CDR3. With V trimmed by 1 base and J by 4 bases, 1 base remained unmatched. The repertoire was sequenced with immunoSEQ multiplex PCR; TCRdb's copy has only in-frame clones and lacks some. Of around 68,000 clones listed, about 97% are singletons. Sequences were obtained from T cells isolated from PBMCs. This clonotype was obtained from a human donor in good health. The rearrangement joins TRBV5-1 to TRBJ2-5; 13 nucleotides line up with TRBD2. Written as DNA, the CDR3 is TGCGCCAGCAGCTTGACTAGCGGGAGGGTAGAGACCCAGTACTTC. It yields the protein CASSLTSGRVETQYF. The whole variable domain, remainder taken from reference TRBV5-1 and TRBJ2-5, is KAGVTQTPRYLIKTRGQQVTLSCSPISGHRSVSWYQQTPGQGLQFLFEYFSETQRNKGNFPGRFSGRQFSNSRSEMNVSTLELGDSALYLCASSLTSGRVETQYFGPGTRLLVL.